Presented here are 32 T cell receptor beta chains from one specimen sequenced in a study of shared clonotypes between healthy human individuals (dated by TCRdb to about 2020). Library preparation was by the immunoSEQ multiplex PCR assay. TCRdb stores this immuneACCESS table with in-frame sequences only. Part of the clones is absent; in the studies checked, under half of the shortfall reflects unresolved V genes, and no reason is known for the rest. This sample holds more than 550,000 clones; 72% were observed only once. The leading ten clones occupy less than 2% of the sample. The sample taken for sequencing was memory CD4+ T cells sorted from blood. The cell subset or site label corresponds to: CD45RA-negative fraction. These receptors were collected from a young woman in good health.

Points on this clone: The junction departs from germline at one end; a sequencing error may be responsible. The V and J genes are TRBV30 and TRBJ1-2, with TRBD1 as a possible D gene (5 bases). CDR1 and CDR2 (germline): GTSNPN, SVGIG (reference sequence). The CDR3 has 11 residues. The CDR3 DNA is TGTGCCTGGAGTGTAATGGGGGGATCGTACTTC. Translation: CAWSVMGGSYF.

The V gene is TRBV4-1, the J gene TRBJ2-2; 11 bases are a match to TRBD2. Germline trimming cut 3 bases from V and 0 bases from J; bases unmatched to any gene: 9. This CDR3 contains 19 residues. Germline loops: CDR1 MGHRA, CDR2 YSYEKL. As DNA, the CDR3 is TGCGCCAGCAGCCACCGTACCTCTAGCGGGAGGCCGAACACCGGGGAGCTGTTTTTT. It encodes CASSHRTSSGRPNTGELFF.

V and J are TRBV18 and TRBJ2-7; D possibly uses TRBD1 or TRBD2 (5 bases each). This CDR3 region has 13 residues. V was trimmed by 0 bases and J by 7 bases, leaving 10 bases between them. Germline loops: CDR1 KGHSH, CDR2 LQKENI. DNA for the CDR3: TGTGCCAGCTCACCACCACAAGAGGGGGAGCAGTACTTC. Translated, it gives CASSPPQEGEQYF.

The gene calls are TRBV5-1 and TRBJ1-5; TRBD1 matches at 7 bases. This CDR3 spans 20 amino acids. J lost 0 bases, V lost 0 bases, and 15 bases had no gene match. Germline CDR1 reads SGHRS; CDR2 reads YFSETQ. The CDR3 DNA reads TGCGCCAGCAGCTTGGACAGGGGAGGGATAAGCCCATATAGCAATCAGCCCCAGCATTTT. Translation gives CASSLDRGGISPYSNQPQHF.

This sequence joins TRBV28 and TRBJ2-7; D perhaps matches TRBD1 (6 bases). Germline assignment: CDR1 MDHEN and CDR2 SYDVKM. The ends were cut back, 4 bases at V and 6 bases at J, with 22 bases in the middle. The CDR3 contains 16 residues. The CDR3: CASSSWTAGNTGEQYF. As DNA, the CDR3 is TGTGCCAGCAGTTCGTGGACAGCAGGCAATACGGGCGAGCAGTACTTC. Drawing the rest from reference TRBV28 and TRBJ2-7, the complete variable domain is DVKVTQSSRYLVKRTGEKVFLECVQDMDHENMFWYRQDPGLGLRLIYFSYDVKMKEKGDIPEGYSVSREKKERFSLILESASTNQTSMYLCASSSWTAGNTGEQYFGPGTRLTVT.

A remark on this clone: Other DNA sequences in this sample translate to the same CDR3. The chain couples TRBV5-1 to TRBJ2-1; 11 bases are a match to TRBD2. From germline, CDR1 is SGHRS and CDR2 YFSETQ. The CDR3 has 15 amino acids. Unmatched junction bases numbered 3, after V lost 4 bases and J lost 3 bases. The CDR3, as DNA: TGCGCCAGCAGCCGACTAGCGGGAAGCTACAATGAGCAGTTCTTC. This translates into CASSRLAGSYNEQFF.

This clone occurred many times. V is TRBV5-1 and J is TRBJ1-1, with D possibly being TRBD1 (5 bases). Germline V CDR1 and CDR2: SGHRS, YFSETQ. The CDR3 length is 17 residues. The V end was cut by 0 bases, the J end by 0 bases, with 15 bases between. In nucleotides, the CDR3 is TGCGCCAGCAGCTTGGCCGTGGGGAGGGGTATGAACACTGAAGCTTTCTTT. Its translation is CASSLAVGRGMNTEAFF. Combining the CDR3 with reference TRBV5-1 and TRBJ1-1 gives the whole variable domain KAGVTQTPRYLIKTRGQQVTLSCSPISGHRSVSWYQQTPGQGLQFLFEYFSETQRNKGNFPGRFSGRQFSNSRSEMNVSTLELGDSALYLCASSLAVGRGMNTEAFFGQGTRLTVV.

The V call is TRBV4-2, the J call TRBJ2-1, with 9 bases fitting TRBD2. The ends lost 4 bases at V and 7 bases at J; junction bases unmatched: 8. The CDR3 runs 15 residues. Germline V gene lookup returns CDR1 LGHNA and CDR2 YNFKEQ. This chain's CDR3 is CASSPWGLAGNEQFF. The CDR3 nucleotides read TGTGCCAGCAGCCCCTGGGGGCTAGCGGGAAATGAGCAGTTCTTC.

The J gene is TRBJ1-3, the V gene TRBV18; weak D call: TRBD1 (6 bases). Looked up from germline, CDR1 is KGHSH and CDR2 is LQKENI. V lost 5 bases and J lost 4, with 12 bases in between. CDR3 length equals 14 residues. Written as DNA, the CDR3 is TGTGCCAGCTCATCGGGGGCGGAAGGAAACACCATATATTTT. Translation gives CASSSGAEGNTIYF. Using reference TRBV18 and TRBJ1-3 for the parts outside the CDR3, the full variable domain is NAGVMQNPRHLVRRRGQEARLRCSPMKGHSHVYWYRQLPEEGLKFMVYLQKENIIDESGMPKERFSAEFPKEGPSILRIQQVVRGDSAAYFCASSSGAEGNTIYFGEGSWLTVV.

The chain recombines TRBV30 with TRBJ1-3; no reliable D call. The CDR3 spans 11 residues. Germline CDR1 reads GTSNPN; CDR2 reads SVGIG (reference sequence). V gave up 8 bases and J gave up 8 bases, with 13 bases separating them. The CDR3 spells CARTVGDTIYF. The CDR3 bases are TGTGCCCGGACGGTGGGCGACACCATATATTTT.

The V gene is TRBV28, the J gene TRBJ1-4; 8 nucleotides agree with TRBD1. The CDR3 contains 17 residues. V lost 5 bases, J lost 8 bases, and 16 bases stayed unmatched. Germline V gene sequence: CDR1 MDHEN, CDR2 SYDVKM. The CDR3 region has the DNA TGTGCCAGCAGTCCATACCACCTCAGACAGGGGAAGGAAAAACTGTTTTTT. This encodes CASSPYHLRQGKEKLFF.

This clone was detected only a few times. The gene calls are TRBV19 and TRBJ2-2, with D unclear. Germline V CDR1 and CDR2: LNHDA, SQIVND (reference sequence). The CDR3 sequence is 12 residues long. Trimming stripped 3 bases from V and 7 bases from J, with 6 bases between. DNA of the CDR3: TGTGCCAGTAGTATCCAACTCGGGGAGCTGTTTTTT. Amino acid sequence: CASSIQLGELFF.

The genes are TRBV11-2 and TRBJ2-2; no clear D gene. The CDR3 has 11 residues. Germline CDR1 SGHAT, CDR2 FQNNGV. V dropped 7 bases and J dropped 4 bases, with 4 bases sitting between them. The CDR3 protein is CASKATGELFF. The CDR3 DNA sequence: TGTGCCAGCAAAGCCACCGGGGAGCTGTTTTTT.

CDR3 loop: CASSSAGTGYGYTF. The CDR3 DNA reads TGTGCCAGCAGTTCGGCAGGGACGGGCTATGGCTACACCTTC. The gene calls are TRBV6-6 and TRBJ1-2; weak D call: TRBD1 (5 bases). The V end lost 4 bases, the J end lost 4 bases, and 13 bases lay between the germline ends. This CDR3 has 14 residues. Germline values: CDR1 MNHNY, CDR2 SVGAGI (reference sequence).

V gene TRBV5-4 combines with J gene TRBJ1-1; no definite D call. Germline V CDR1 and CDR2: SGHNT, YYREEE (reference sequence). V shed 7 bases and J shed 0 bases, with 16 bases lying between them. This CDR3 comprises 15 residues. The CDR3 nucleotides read TGTGCCAGCGGGGTGACGGCAGTCATGAACACTGAAGCTTTCTTT. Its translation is CASGVTAVMNTEAFF. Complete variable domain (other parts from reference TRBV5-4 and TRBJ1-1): ETGVTQSPTHLIKTRGQQVTLRCSSQSGHNTVSWYQQALGQGPQFIFQYYREEENGRGNFPPRFSGLQFPNYSSELNVNALELDDSALYLCASGVTAVMNTEAFFGQGTRLTVV.

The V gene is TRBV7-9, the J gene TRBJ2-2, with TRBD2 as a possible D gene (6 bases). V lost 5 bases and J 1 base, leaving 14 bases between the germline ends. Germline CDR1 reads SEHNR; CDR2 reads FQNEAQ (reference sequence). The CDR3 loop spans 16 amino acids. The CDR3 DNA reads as TGTGCCAGCAGCGCCCGGGACTCCGAGAACACCGGGGAGCTGTTTTTT. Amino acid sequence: CASSARDSENTGELFF.

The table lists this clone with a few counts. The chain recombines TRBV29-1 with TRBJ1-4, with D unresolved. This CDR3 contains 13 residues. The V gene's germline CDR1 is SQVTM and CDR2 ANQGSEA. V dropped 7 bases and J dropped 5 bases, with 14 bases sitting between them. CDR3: CSGYDSGNEKLFF. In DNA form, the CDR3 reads TGCAGCGGCTACGACTCTGGAAATGAAAAACTGTTTTTT.

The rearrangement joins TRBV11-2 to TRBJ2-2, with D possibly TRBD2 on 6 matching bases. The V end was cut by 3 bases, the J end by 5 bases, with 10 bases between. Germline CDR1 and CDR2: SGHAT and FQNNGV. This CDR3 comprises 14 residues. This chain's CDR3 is CASSFGSRTGELFF. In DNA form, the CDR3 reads TGTGCCAGCAGCTTCGGGAGCAGAACCGGGGAGCTGTTTTTT.

The CDR3 DNA is TGTGCCAGTAGTGAAGCGATTCAGGGGGCCAAAAACATTCAGTACTTC. As protein: CASSEAIQGAKNIQYF. The genes are TRBV19 and TRBJ2-4; D is perhaps TRBD1 (6 bases). Germline V gene lookup returns CDR1 LNHDA and CDR2 SQIVND (reference sequence). Trimming left V 5 bases short and J 1 base short, with 15 bases between. The CDR3 is 16 residues long.

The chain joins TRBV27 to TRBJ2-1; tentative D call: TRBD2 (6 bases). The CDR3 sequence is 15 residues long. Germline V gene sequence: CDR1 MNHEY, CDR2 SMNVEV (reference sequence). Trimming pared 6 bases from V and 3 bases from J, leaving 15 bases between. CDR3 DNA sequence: TGTGCCAGCAGGCCCCGGACGGGAGTCTACAATGAGCAGTTCTTC. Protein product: CASRPRTGVYNEQFF.

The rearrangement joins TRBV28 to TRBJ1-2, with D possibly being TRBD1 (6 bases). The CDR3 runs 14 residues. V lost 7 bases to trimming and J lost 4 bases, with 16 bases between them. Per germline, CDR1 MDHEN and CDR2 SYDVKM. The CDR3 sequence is CASTTTGASYGYTF. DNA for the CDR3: TGTGCCAGCACCACAACGGGGGCGTCCTATGGCTACACCTTC.

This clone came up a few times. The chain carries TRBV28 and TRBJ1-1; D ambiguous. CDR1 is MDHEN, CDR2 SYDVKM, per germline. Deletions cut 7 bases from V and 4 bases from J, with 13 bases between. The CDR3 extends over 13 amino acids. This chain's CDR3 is CASILGGVTEAFF. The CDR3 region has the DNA TGTGCCAGCATCCTGGGCGGGGTCACTGAAGCTTTCTTT. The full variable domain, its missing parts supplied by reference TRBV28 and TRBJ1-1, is DVKVTQSSRYLVKRTGEKVFLECVQDMDHENMFWYRQDPGLGLRLIYFSYDVKMKEKGDIPEGYSVSREKKERFSLILESASTNQTSMYLCASILGGVTEAFFGQGTRLTVV.

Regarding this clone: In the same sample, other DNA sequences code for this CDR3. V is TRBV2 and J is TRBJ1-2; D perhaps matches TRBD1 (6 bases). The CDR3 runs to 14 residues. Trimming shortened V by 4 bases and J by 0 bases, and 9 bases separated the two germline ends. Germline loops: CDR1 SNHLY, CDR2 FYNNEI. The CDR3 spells CASSGRGSNYGYTF. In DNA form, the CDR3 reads TGTGCCAGCAGTGGCAGGGGATCTAACTATGGCTACACCTTC. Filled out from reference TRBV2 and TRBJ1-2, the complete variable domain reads EPEVTQTPSHQVTQMGQEVILRCVPISNHLYFYWYRQILGQKVEFLVSFYNNEISEKSEIFDDQFSVERPDGSNFTLKIRSTKLEDSAMYFCASSGRGSNYGYTFGSGTRLTVV.

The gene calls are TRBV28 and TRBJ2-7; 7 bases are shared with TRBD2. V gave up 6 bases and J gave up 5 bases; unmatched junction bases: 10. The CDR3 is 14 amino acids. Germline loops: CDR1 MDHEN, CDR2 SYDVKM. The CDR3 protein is CASSRSGASNEQYF. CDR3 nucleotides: TGTGCCAGCAGCCGAAGCGGGGCTTCCAACGAGCAGTACTTC.

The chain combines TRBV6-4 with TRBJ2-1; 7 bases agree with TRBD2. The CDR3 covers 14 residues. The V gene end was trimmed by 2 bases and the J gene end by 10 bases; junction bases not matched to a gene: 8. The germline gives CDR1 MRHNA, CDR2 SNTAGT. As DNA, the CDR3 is TGTGCCAGCAGTGACGATCTAGAAGCGGGGGAGCAGTTCTTC. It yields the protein CASSDDLEAGEQFF.

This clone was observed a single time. CDR3 sequence (DNA): TGTGCCAGCAGTTTCCAAGCGGGCCGAACCTCTGGGGCCAACGTCCTGACTTTC. Translating gives CASSFQAGRTSGANVLTF. The J gene is TRBJ2-6, the V gene TRBV27; perhaps TRBD2 as D (6 bases). Per germline, CDR1 MNHEY and CDR2 SMNVEV (reference sequence). V lost 3 bases to trimming and J lost 0 bases, with 15 bases between them. The CDR3 has 18 amino acids.

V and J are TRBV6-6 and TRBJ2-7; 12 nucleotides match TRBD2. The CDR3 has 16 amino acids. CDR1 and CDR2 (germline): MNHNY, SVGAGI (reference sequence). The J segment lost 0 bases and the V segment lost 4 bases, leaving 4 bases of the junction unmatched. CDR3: CASSFGLAGNSYEQYF. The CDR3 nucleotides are TGTGCCAGCAGTTTTGGACTAGCGGGGAACTCCTACGAGCAGTACTTC.

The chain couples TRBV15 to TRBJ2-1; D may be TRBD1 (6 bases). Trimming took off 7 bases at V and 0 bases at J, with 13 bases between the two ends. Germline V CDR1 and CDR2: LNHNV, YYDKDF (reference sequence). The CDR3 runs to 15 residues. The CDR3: CATKMTGRSYNEQFF. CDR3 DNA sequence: TGTGCCACCAAAATGACAGGACGCTCCTACAATGAGCAGTTCTTC.

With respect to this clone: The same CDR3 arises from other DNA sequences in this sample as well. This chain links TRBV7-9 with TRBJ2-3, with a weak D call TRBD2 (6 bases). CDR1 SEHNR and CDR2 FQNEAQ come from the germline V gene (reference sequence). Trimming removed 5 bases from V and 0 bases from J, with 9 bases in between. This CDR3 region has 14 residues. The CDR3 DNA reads TGTGCCAGCAGCCTTAGCGGTAGCACAGATACGCAGTATTTT. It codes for CASSLSGSTDTQYF.

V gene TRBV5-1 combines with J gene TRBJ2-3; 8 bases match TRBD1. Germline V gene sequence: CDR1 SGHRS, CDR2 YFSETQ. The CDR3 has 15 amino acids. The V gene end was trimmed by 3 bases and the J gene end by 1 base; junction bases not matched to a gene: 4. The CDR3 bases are TGCGCCAGCAGCTACGGGACAGGCCGCACAGATACGCAGTATTTT. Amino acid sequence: CASSYGTGRTDTQYF.

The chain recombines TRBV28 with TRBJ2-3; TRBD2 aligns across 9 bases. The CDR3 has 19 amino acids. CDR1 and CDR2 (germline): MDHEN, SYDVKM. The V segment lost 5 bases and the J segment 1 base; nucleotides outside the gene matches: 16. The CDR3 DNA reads TGTGCCAGCAGTCGATCCGGGACTAGCATAACCCAGCGCACAGATACGCAGTATTTT. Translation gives CASSRSGTSITQRTDTQYF.

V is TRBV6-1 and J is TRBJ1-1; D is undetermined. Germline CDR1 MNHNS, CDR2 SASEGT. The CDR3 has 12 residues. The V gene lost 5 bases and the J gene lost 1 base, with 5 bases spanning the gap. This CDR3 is CASSLQNTEAFF. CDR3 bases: TGTGCCAGCAGTCTACAGAACACTGAAGCTTTCTTT.